One and the same sample provided the 19 T cell receptor beta chains below, sequenced in a study of control samples from healthy donors and cancer patients (TCRdb year 2020). The library was built by means of the immunoSEQ multiplex PCR assay. The immuneACCESS repertoire file appears here via TCRdb, limited to in-frame rearrangements. These files lack a portion of the clones; in checked studies, under half of the deficit traces to unresolved V genes, and the cause of the others is not known. This sample lists approximately 190,000 clones; about 90% were detected once. The ten largest clonotypes hold less than 2% of the sample. The source material was blood. All receptors come from a man aged 25-45 years in good health.

CDR3 sequence reads: CASSLSIRQGARRDYGYTF. CDR3 DNA: TGTGCCAGCAGTTTATCAATTCGGCAGGGGGCGCGGAGGGACTATGGCTACACCTTC. The chain combines TRBV27 with TRBJ1-2; 8 bases line up with TRBD1. Germline V gene lookup returns CDR1 MNHEY and CDR2 SMNVEV (reference sequence). This CDR3 contains 19 residues. V lost 0 bases and J lost 3; bases outside the gene matches: 15.

The rearrangement uses TRBV4-1 and TRBJ2-3; the D is unclear. Germline V gene lookup returns CDR1 MGHRA and CDR2 YSYEKL. The ends were cut back, 2 bases at V and 3 bases at J, with 6 bases in the middle. The CDR3 covers 13 residues. The CDR3 bases are TGCGCCAGCAGCCAAAAGCAGACAGATACGCAGTATTTT. It codes for CASSQKQTDTQYF.

The V and J genes are TRBV3-1 (or the pseudogene TRBV3-2) and TRBJ2-5; D may correspond to TRBD1 or TRBD2 (5 bases each). V lost 1 base and J 5 bases, leaving 11 bases between the germline ends. CDR3 size: 14 residues. Germline CDR1 is LGHDT and CDR2 is YNNKEL (reference sequence). Here the CDR3 reads CASSQAGPAETQYF. The CDR3 coding sequence is TGTGCCAGCAGCCAAGCGGGGCCAGCGGAGACCCAGTACTTC.

The chain combines TRBV5-4 with TRBJ2-3, with D perhaps assigned TRBD1 or TRBD2 (6 bases each). Germline V gene data show CDR1 as SGHNT and CDR2 as YYREEE (reference sequence). The CDR3 has 12 amino acids. In DNA form, the CDR3 reads TGTGCGGGGGCGGGGACGGATGATACGCAGTATTTT. Protein: CAGAGTDDTQYF.

This rearrangement joins TRBV2 to TRBJ1-2; D gene uncertain. The CDR3 spans 16 residues. Germline V gene sequence: CDR1 SNHLY, CDR2 FYNNEI. V was trimmed by 5 bases and J by 0 bases, leaving 16 bases between them. The CDR3 reads CASSNSLTETNYGYTF. CDR3 in DNA: TGTGCCAGCAGTAATTCTTTGACGGAGACTAACTATGGCTACACCTTC. Using reference TRBV2 and TRBJ1-2 for the parts outside the CDR3, the full variable domain is EPEVTQTPSHQVTQMGQEVILRCVPISNHLYFYWYRQILGQKVEFLVSFYNNEISEKSEIFDDQFSVERPDGSNFTLKIRSTKLEDSAMYFCASSNSLTETNYGYTFGSGTRLTVV.

In DNA, the CDR3 is TGTGCCAGCAGCCAAGATCGGGCAGCGGGGGGTGTTCGGATCGAGCAGTACTTC. Its translation: CASSQDRAAGGVRIEQYF. The V call is TRBV14, the J call TRBJ2-7, with 9 bases identical to TRBD2. V was clipped by 0 bases and J by 6 bases; unmatched bases: 15. In germline, CDR1 is SGHDN, CDR2 FVKESK. This CDR3 comprises 18 residues.

This rearrangement joins TRBV10-3 to TRBJ1-6; no definite D call. Trimming took 1 base from V and 12 from J, leaving 10 bases between them. CDR1 and CDR2 (germline): ENHRY, SYGVKD. This CDR3 contains 13 residues. The chain's CDR3 is CAISELAAGPLHF. For the CDR3, the DNA is TGTGCCATCAGTGAGTTGGCAGCGGGACCCCTCCACTTT.

This clone was found a few times. The chain carries TRBV11-3 and TRBJ2-3, with D hard to call. The V gene's germline CDR1 is SGHNT and CDR2 YENEEA. This CDR3 spans 15 amino acids. The germline V and J ends were trimmed by 1 base and 1 base, with 9 bases remaining between them. CDR3 protein: CASSLGTARTDTQYF. CDR3 in DNA: TGTGCCAGCAGCTTAGGAACGGCTCGCACAGATACGCAGTATTTT.

This clone was seen once. The chain combines TRBV27 with TRBJ1-1; unclear D gene. Trimming removed 8 bases from V and 1 base from J, with 20 bases in between. This CDR3 has 16 amino acids. CDR1 and CDR2 (germline): MNHEY, SMNVEV (reference sequence). CDR3 DNA: TGTGCCAGCGTCCCCTTAAAGGGATTCGGGAACACTGAAGCTTTCTTT. Protein product: CASVPLKGFGNTEAFF.

This chain links TRBV19 with TRBJ1-1; 7 nucleotides agree with TRBD1. V gave up 3 bases and J gave up 2 bases; unmatched junction bases: 6. This CDR3 region has 15 residues. The germline V gene encodes CDR1 LNHDA and CDR2 SQIVND (reference sequence). CDR3 sequence: CASSMRTGKNTEAFF. CDR3 nucleotide sequence: TGTGCCAGTAGTATGAGGACAGGTAAAAACACTGAAGCTTTCTTT.

The chain recombines TRBV12-5 with TRBJ1-5; possible D gene TRBD1, 6 bases. This CDR3 has 14 residues. Germline loops: CDR1 LGHNT, CDR2 FRNRAP. V was cut by 1 base and J by 2 bases, with 6 bases left in between. The CDR3 nucleotides are TGTGCTAGTGGTTTGGGACAGGGCAATCAGCCCCAGCATTTT. This encodes CASGLGQGNQPQHF.

The V call is TRBV3-1 (or the pseudogene TRBV3-2), the J call TRBJ1-1, with D uncertain. The CDR3 is 15 amino acids. Trimming took off 0 bases at V and 4 bases at J, with 12 bases between the two ends. Per germline, CDR1 LGHDT and CDR2 YNNKEL (reference sequence). This CDR3 reads CASSQEGSQGTEAFF. The CDR3 DNA reads as TGTGCCAGCAGCCAAGAAGGTTCCCAAGGCACTGAAGCTTTCTTT.

The chain is built from TRBV2 and TRBJ1-5; the D gene is possibly TRBD1 (6 bases). V was pared by 5 bases and J by 4 bases, with 15 bases between. Per the germline V gene, CDR1 is SNHLY and CDR2 is FYNNEI. The CDR3 totals 15 residues. CDR3 coding DNA: TGTGCCAGCAGTCAAACGAGGACAGTTAATCAGCCCCAGCATTTT. Amino acid sequence: CASSQTRTVNQPQHF.

The chain combines TRBV30 with TRBJ2-2; tentatively, D is TRBD2 (7 bases). Germline CDR1 GTSNPN, CDR2 SVGIG (reference sequence). The CDR3 runs to 14 residues. V lost 3 bases and J lost 6, with 14 bases in between. Here the CDR3 DNA reads TGTGCCTGGAGCCGGTGGGGGGGGCCCGGGGAGCTGTTTTTT. This sequence encodes CAWSRWGGPGELFF.

The rearrangement joins TRBV11-3 to TRBJ1-1; no firm D call. The V gene's germline CDR1 is SGHNT and CDR2 YENEEA. V lost 5 bases and J 1 base, leaving 8 bases between the germline ends. This CDR3 spans 13 amino acids. The CDR3 DNA reads as TGTGCCAGCAGCCGCGACTGGAACACTGAAGCTTTCTTT. Translating it yields CASSRDWNTEAFF.

This clone was seen only a few times. This chain links TRBV4-1 with TRBJ2-3; 8 nucleotides line up with TRBD2. In germline, CDR1 is MGHRA, CDR2 YSYEKL. The CDR3 totals 17 residues. Losses at the gene ends were 8 bases for V and 0 bases for J; bases not matched to a gene: 13. CDR3 sequence (DNA): TGCGCCAGCTCCGGTTGGGAGCGGGGGTCTAGCACAGATACGCAGTATTTT. It codes for CASSGWERGSSTDTQYF.

The CDR3 here is CASSLVRADGMNTEAFF. The CDR3 DNA sequence: TGTGCCAGCAGCTTGGTTAGGGCAGACGGCATGAACACTGAAGCTTTCTTT. The J gene is TRBJ1-1, the V gene TRBV5-4; no clear D. The V gene's germline CDR1 is SGHNT and CDR2 YYREEE (reference sequence). V gave up 0 bases and J gave up 0 bases, with 15 bases separating them. There are 17 residues in the CDR3.

The rearrangement joins TRBV6-5 to TRBJ1-2; TRBD1 matches at 8 bases. J was trimmed by 3 bases and V by 4 bases; bases with no gene match: 7. This CDR3 has 15 residues. Germline CDR1 and CDR2: MNHEY and SVGAGI. The CDR3 reads CASSSQGANDYGYTF. CDR3 sequence (DNA): TGTGCCAGCAGTTCTCAGGGGGCAAACGACTATGGCTACACCTTC.

This chain joins TRBV19 and TRBJ1-5; D unclear. This CDR3 has 18 residues. Germline assignment: CDR1 LNHDA and CDR2 SQIVND (reference sequence). V was pared by 2 bases and J by 3 bases, with 20 bases between. CDR3 nucleotide sequence: TGTGCCAGTAGTATAAGTGTACCGGGAAACGGATTCAATCAGCCCCAGCATTTT. Amino acid sequence: CASSISVPGNGFNQPQHF. Full variable domain (remainder filled in from reference TRBV19 and TRBJ1-5): DGGITQSPKYLFRKEGQNVTLSCEQNLNHDAMYWYRQDPGQGLRLIYYSQIVNDFQKGDIAEGYSVSREKKESFPLTVTSAQKNPTAFYLCASSISVPGNGFNQPQHFGDGTRLSIL.